A single sample is the source of the 7 T cell receptor beta chains below, sequenced in a study of cytomegalovirus exposure and HLA in healthy donors. PCR amplification relied on 60 Vbeta primers (plus 13 Jbeta primers). Using immunoSEQ multiplex PCR, the repertoire was profiled, and TCRdb retains in-frame clones only, with some absent. The table has under 200,000 clones, under 80% seen once; the top ten hold roughly 2.9%. Sequencing was performed on PBMCs. The receptors stem from a man aged 35 to 55 in good health and CMV-seronegative.

The rearrangement joins TRBV6-1 to TRBJ2-7, with TRBD1 matching over 8 bases. CDR3 length equals 13 residues. With 7 bases clipped from V and 5 bases from J, the junction kept 7 bases outside the gene matches. CDR1 is MNHNS, CDR2 SASEGT, per germline. CDR3 in amino acids: CASNRDRMDEQYF. The CDR3 DNA is TGTGCCAGCAATCGGGACAGGATGGACGAGCAGTACTTC.

This clone was found once. V is TRBV7-9 and J is TRBJ2-5; 8 nucleotides line up with TRBD2. The better agreement between TRBJ2-7 and the DNA end casts doubt on the J call. The germline CDR1 and CDR2 sequences are SEHNR and FQNEAQ (reference sequence). This CDR3 is 16 amino acids long. The CDR3 DNA is TGTGCCAGCAGCTTAAGGGGGGGACTAGAGCTTTACGAGCAGTACTTC. It yields the protein CASSLRGGLELYEQYF.

The chain combines TRBV30 with TRBJ2-5; D is possibly TRBD2 (5 bases). Per the germline V gene, CDR1 is GTSNPN and CDR2 is SVGIG (reference sequence). This CDR3 region has 12 residues. Trimming stripped 3 bases from V and 3 bases from J, with 8 bases between. This CDR3 is CAWSRREETQYF. The CDR3 DNA follows: TGTGCCTGGAGCAGGCGGGAAGAGACCCAGTACTTC.

This chain connects TRBV2 to TRBJ2-1; 7 positions agree with TRBD1. With 10 bases clipped from V and 2 bases from J, the junction kept 11 bases outside the gene matches. In germline, CDR1 is SNHLY, CDR2 FYNNEI. This CDR3 has 15 amino acids. Here the CDR3 reads CATKDSGTAYNEQFF. The CDR3 nucleotides read TGTGCCACCAAAGATTCCGGGACAGCCTACAATGAGCAGTTCTTC.

This clone was picked up one time. The chain joins TRBV4-1 to TRBJ2-7; D not resolved. The V gene lost 2 bases and the J gene lost 4 bases, with 12 bases spanning the gap. This CDR3 region has 14 residues. Germline V CDR1 and CDR2: MGHRA, YSYEKL. The CDR3 coding sequence is TGCGCCAGCAGCCAATACACAGATAGTTACGAGCAGTACTTC. Its protein is CASSQYTDSYEQYF.

J is TRBJ2-3 and V is TRBV11-2; D possibly corresponds to TRBD2 (6 bases). There are 18 residues in the CDR3. V lost 7 bases and J 0 bases, leaving 23 bases between the germline ends. From germline, CDR1 is SGHAT and CDR2 FQNNGV. CDR3 in DNA: TGTGCCAGCAACGAAAATTGGCGGGAAGACCTTAGCACAGATACGCAGTATTTT. Its protein is CASNENWREDLSTDTQYF.

As regards this clone: Other DNA sequences from this sample encode an identical CDR3 as well. This chain uses TRBV28 with TRBJ1-3, with a weak D call TRBD1 (5 bases). The CDR3 covers 14 residues. The V gene lost 1 base and the J gene lost 4 bases, with 8 bases spanning the gap. Germline CDR1 is MDHEN and CDR2 is SYDVKM. CDR3 region: CASSLSGSGNTIYF. The CDR3, as DNA: TGTGCCAGCAGTTTATCAGGGTCCGGAAACACCATATATTTT.